These 15 T cell receptor beta chains came from one sample sequenced in a study of cytomegalovirus exposure and HLA in healthy donors. It was with 60 Vbeta and 13 Jbeta primers that the PCR ran. Measured with immunoSEQ multiplex PCR; TCRdb has only the in-frame clones, and not every one. The sample carries around 140,000 clones, more than 70% recorded once. Sequences were obtained from PBMCs. The receptors shown here come from a man aged 40-50 years in good health and CMV-seronegative.

The J gene is TRBJ2-3, the V gene TRBV9; 10 nucleotides align to TRBD1. Germline values: CDR1 SGDLS, CDR2 YYNGEE. There are 18 residues in the CDR3. V shed 3 bases, J shed 1 base, and the junction held 11 bases outside the gene matches. The CDR3 region has the DNA TGTGCCAGCAGCGAGGGGGACAGGGGCACTCCCGGCACAGATACGCAGTATTTT. As protein: CASSEGDRGTPGTDTQYF.

This clone was found many times. J is TRBJ1-1 and V is TRBV5-1; possibly TRBD1 for D (5 bases). The CDR3 extends over 14 amino acids. Germline-derived CDR1 and CDR2 are SGHRS and YFSETQ. V was cut by 0 bases and J by 1 base, with 7 bases left in between. CDR3 bases: TGCGCCAGCAGCTTGGGACAGCAGAACACTGAAGCTTTCTTT. Translation gives CASSLGQQNTEAFF.

V and J are TRBV27 and TRBJ2-1; 7 positions match TRBD1. The CDR3 is 15 residues long. CDR1 MNHEY and CDR2 SMNVEV come from the germline V gene (reference sequence). The V and J ends lost 2 bases and 0 bases, in that order; junction bases with no gene match: 1. The CDR3 DNA sequence: TGTGCCAGCAGTTTAGACAGGGCCTCCTACAATGAGCAGTTCTTC. This codes for CASSLDRASYNEQFF.

The V gene is TRBV7-2, the J gene TRBJ2-6; D ambiguous. V gave up 1 base and J gave up 1 base, with 5 bases separating them. CDR1 SGHTA and CDR2 FQGNSA come from the germline V gene. The CDR3 totals 15 residues. Written as DNA, the CDR3 is TGTGCCAGCAGCTTAGGTCTTTCTGGGGCCAACGTCCTGACTTTC. It yields the protein CASSLGLSGANVLTF.

The chain employs TRBV4-1 and TRBJ2-2; TRBD2 agrees at 11 bases. J was trimmed by 5 bases and V by 1 base; bases with no gene match: 9. Germline V gives CDR1 MGHRA, CDR2 YSYEKL. The CDR3 spans 18 residues. The CDR3 DNA is TGCGCCAGCAGCCAAGGGCGCGCTAGCGGGGGGTTGACCGGGGAGCTGTTTTTT. Residues: CASSQGRASGGLTGELFF.

This sequence joins TRBV10-3 and TRBJ2-5; D might be TRBD1 (5 bases). Germline CDR1 reads ENHRY; CDR2 reads SYGVKD. The CDR3 consists of 13 residues. The V end was cut by 10 bases, the J end by 0 bases, with 12 bases between. The CDR3 here is CATKTEYQETQYF. The CDR3 DNA sequence: TGTGCCACTAAGACAGAGTACCAAGAGACCCAGTACTTC.

The chain couples TRBV5-4 to TRBJ2-3; D possibly corresponds to TRBD1 (8 bases). Looked up from germline, CDR1 is SGHNT and CDR2 is YYREEE (reference sequence). V lost 4 bases and J lost 5, with 23 bases in between. This CDR3 contains 17 residues. DNA of the CDR3: TGTGCCAGCAGCCCGCCCCCGCGGGGGACAGGCCTAGATACGCAGTATTTT. This translates into CASSPPPRGTGLDTQYF.

CDR3 DNA: TGTGCCAGCTCACCTAACCGGGGAGCGGATCAGCCCCAGCATTTT. It codes for CASSPNRGADQPQHF. The rearrangement links TRBV18 to TRBJ1-5, with D uncertain. V shed 3 bases and J shed 5 bases, with 14 bases lying between them. The CDR3 runs to 15 residues. Per germline, CDR1 KGHSH and CDR2 LQKENI.

This CDR3 reads CASSEARAALREPQHF. The CDR3 region has the DNA TGTGCCAGCAGTGAAGCGAGGGCGGCTCTTCGGGAGCCCCAGCATTTT. The V gene is TRBV6-1, the J gene TRBJ1-5; unclear D gene. The CDR3 contains 16 residues. V lost 0 bases and J lost 8, with 17 bases in between. Germline CDR1 is MNHNS and CDR2 is SASEGT.

This clone occurred once. The chain couples TRBV11-2 to TRBJ2-1; 7 bases match TRBD1. Trimming at V came to 5 bases and at J to 4 bases, leaving 11 bases not matched to a gene. Germline V gives CDR1 SGHAT, CDR2 FQNNGV. The CDR3 loop spans 16 amino acids. CDR3 nucleotides: TGTGCCAGCAGCCCATTGAGGGGGCCTGATTACAATGAGCAGTTCTTC. Translation gives CASSPLRGPDYNEQFF.

The J gene is TRBJ1-4, the V gene TRBV7-9, with D possibly being TRBD1 (6 bases). Germline loops: CDR1 SEHNR, CDR2 FQNEAQ (reference sequence). The length of the CDR3 is 15 residues. Trimming removed 5 bases at V and 8 bases at J, with 18 bases between. CDR3 bases: TGTGCCAGCAGCCAGGGGTTGGAGCTGCGGGAAAAACTGTTTTTT. Its protein product is CASSQGLELREKLFF.

This chain joins TRBV29-1 and TRBJ2-2, with D maybe TRBD2 (7 bases). Germline CDR1 SQVTM, CDR2 ANQGSEA. The V and J ends lost 2 bases and 4 bases respectively, with 11 bases between them. The CDR3 sequence is 14 residues long. CDR3 nucleotide sequence: TGCAGCGTTGAATCGGGGGGCGGCACCGGGGAGCTGTTTTTT. Translation: CSVESGGGTGELFF.

The chain recombines TRBV7-9 with TRBJ2-7; 7 bases fit TRBD1. The CDR3 is 13 amino acids. After removal of 4 bases from V and 3 bases from J, the junction contained 3 bases not matched to a gene. Germline V gene sequence: CDR1 SEHNR, CDR2 FQNEAQ (reference sequence). The CDR3: CASSSTGFYEQYF. As DNA, the CDR3 is TGTGCCAGCAGCTCGACAGGGTTCTACGAGCAGTACTTC.

This chain links TRBV7-9 with TRBJ2-7; 10 bases agree with TRBD1. With V trimmed by 1 base and J by 4 bases, 7 bases remained unmatched. The CDR3 runs 16 residues. CDR1 and CDR2 from the germline V gene are SEHNR and FQNEAQ (reference sequence). CDR3 in amino acids: CASSLEDRGLGYEQYF. CDR3 bases: TGTGCCAGCAGCTTAGAGGACAGGGGGTTGGGATACGAGCAGTACTTC. Based on the CDR3 plus reference TRBV7-9 and TRBJ2-7, the full variable domain is DTGVSQNPRHKITKRGQNVTFRCDPISEHNRLYWYRQTLGQGPEFLTYFQNEAQLEKSRLLSDRFSAERPKGSFSTLEIQRTEQGDSAMYLCASSLEDRGLGYEQYFGPGTRLTVT.

The CDR3: CASSLGGLAGGVGDEQFF. In DNA, the CDR3 is TGCGCCAGCAGCTTGGGGGGACTAGCGGGGGGAGTGGGCGATGAGCAGTTCTTC. The rearrangement joins TRBV5-1 to TRBJ2-1, with 15 bases aligning to TRBD2. Germline V gene sequence: CDR1 SGHRS, CDR2 YFSETQ. The CDR3 consists of 18 residues. The junction had 9 bases not matched to a gene; V was cut back by 0 bases and J by 8 bases.